The subject of this entry is one TCR beta chain. Its matching antigen is unknown. This table comes from immunoSEQ multiplex PCR, and its TCRdb copy is limited to in-frame clones, with some not included. The data contain 2.3 million or so clones, over 85% of them seen just once; the ten biggest clones take up under 0.45%. The sample belongs to a study of shared clonotypes between healthy human individuals. Splitting the CD4+ cells yielded a CD45RA+ naive subset and a CD45RA-negative memory subset. Points from the study as a whole: The authors sampled blood alone, and tissue repertoires likely differ.

The source material was naive CD4+ T cells from PBMCs. Subset indicated: CD45RA+ positively selected. This clonotype originated in a man aged 18 to 29 in good health. Some clones in this sample may be carry-over from other donors' samples.

The CDR3: CASSFRLAGGSQYF. Written as DNA, the CDR3 is TGTGCCAGCAGTTTTCGGCTAGCGGGAGGGTCCCAGTACTTC. The chain recombines TRBV27 with TRBJ2-5, with 12 bases fitting TRBD2. Germline V gene lookup returns CDR1 MNHEY and CDR2 SMNVEV (reference sequence). After removal of 3 bases from V and 9 bases from J, the junction contained 5 bases not matched to a gene. This CDR3 comprises 14 residues.